This T cell receptor (beta chain) is drawn from a study of identical twins. Study conclusions and caveats: Within cord blood, abundant beta clonotypes carried fewer insertions, but memory repertoires showed no such trend.

cDNA carried unique molecular identifiers, and a universal primer site was added by template switching. TCRdb re-derived calls from the 5' RACE reads in MiXCR, one entry per CDR3 protein. Of around 1.7 million distinct CDR3 sequences detected, 25% to 35% appear once; the ten largest clones hold approximately 0.25%. This clonotype has only a few counts. Its antigen is currently unknown. Specimen: cord blood. This TCR was sampled from a newborn girl in good health.

The CDR3 DNA reads TGCGCCAGCAGCTTGACGACTAGCGTAACAGATACGCAGTATTTT. It translates to CASSLTTSVTDTQYF. This sequence joins TRBV5-1 and TRBJ2-3; 8 bases match TRBD2. The V gene end was trimmed by 1 base and the J gene end by 3 bases; junction bases not matched to a gene: 4. Germline CDR1 is SGHRS and CDR2 is YFSETQ. The length of the CDR3 is 15 residues.